This T cell receptor (beta chain) emerged from a study of blood T cell repertoires in COVID-19. Looking at the study overall: Sites across the United States, Italy and Spain contributed samples from acute and convalescent COVID-19. PBMCs, B-cell-depleted T cells, or T cells were the source of the cDNA or gDNA that made up the material.

Original handling: Nucleated cell number was recorded as an estimate derived from reference gene primer amplification. Method: immunoSEQ multiplex PCR; TCRdb's copy keeps in-frame clones and lacks some. V and J calls and clone size follow that table, whereas D and trimming were derived from the DNA. The sample holds under 300,000 clones, roughly 83% seen once. This clone showed up just once. Enrolment of Seattle patients took place during active infection, and they were followed longitudinally. The V and J ends lost 1 base and 1 base, in that order; junction bases with no gene match: 10. Germline CDR1 LGHDT, CDR2 YNNKEL (reference sequence). The CDR3 consists of 18 residues.

The source of this sequence is a human donor with COVID-19, enrolled during active disease. The donor label of this sample is uncertain. The chain is built from TRBV3-1 (or the pseudogene TRBV3-2) and TRBJ1-1; 9 bases map to TRBD1. Sequencing was done on a sample of peripheral blood. CDR3 residues: CASSQGKDRGSGNTEAFF. The DNA for the CDR3 is TGTGCCAGCAGCCAAGGAAAGGACAGGGGCTCGGGGAACACTGAAGCTTTCTTT.